This T cell receptor (beta chain) was captured by sequencing in a study of T cells in Graves' hyperthyroidism and ophthalmopathy. There were TCR beta CDR3 regions amplified from RNA transcripts. A set of HTBI primers served as the primers for a first-round RT-PCR of the TCR CDR3. TCRdb re-analysed the multiplex PCR reads in MiXCR, keeping a single row per CDR3 protein. The sample lists roughly 840,000 distinct CDR3 sequences, 38% seen once, with around 9.3% in the top ten. V was trimmed by 4 bases and J by 14 bases, leaving 24 bases between them. Germline V gives CDR1 SQVTM, CDR2 ANQGSEA. The CDR3 length is 14 residues. On the basis of clinical symptoms, serum thyroxine and TRAb, thyroid ultrasound and orbital computed tomography, diagnoses were made.

The receptor was derived from a man between 18 and 29 years old with Graves' hyperthyroidism. The chain uses TRBV29-1 and TRBJ1-5; D is unresolved. Sequencing was performed on blood. The CDR3 DNA reads as TGCAGCGTTGGACTAGCGGGAGACTACTCCTACAAGCATTTT. This translates into CSVGLAGDYSYKHF.